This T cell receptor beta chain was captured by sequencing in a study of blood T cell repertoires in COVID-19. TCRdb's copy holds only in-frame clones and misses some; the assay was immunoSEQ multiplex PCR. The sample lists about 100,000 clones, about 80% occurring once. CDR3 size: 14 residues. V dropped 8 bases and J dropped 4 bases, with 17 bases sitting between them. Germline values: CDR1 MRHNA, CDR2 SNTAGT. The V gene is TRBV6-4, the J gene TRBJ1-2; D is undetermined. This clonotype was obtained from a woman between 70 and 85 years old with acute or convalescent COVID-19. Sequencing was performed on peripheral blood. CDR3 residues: CASARGSVFYGYTF. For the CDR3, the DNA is TGTGCCAGCGCCAGAGGAAGTGTGTTCTATGGCTACACCTTC.